The source of this TCR beta chain is a study of T cell repertoires in cytomegalovirus infection. Across the whole study: Signatures in public TCR beta sequences pointed to both CMV infection and matching HLA type. Study-level points and caveats: Public TCR beta family frequency separated CMV-and-HLA carriers, including in an independent cohort. In two of eight donors, the top clonotype was HLA-C-restricted CMV-specific.

Trimming left V 2 bases short and J 0 bases short, with 8 bases between. Germline assignment: CDR1 ENHRY and CDR2 SYGVKD. There are 14 residues in the CDR3. This clonotype was found many times. Its antigen is undetermined. TCRdb independently ran MiXCR on the reads; one entry per CDR3 protein. The table lists approximately 490,000 distinct CDR3 sequences, 10% to 12% of them singletons. This chain uses TRBV10-3 with TRBJ2-7, with D possibly being TRBD1 (6 bases). The sequencing sample was made of PBMCs. The source is a human donor in good health (CMV status not recorded). Some clones in this sample may be carry-over from other donors' samples. The CDR3 is CAISEGQSSYEQYF. The CDR3 DNA reads as TGTGCCATCAGTGAGGGACAGAGCTCCTACGAGCAGTACTTC.